This TCR beta chain was found in a study of glioma-infiltrating T cells. Study conclusions and caveats: Very few CDR3 sequences were shared between tissue and blood.

The iRepertoire nested amplicon-rescue multiplex PCR amplified TCR alpha and beta CDR3s from RNA. One-step reverse transcription and amplification started from approximately 100-400 ng of tissue mRNA or PBMC total RNA. TCRdb passed the multiplex PCR reads through MiXCR, listing each CDR3 protein once. Here the sample spans some 120,000 distinct CDR3 sequences, approximately 23% being singletons. Many counts were recorded for this clonotype. Its antigen remains unknown. This TCR came from a human donor with low-grade glioma or glioblastoma, undergoing nonglioma brain surgery, or in good health (not recorded which). Sequences were obtained from glioma tissue, nonneoplastic brain tissue, or PBMCs (not recorded which).

CDR3 sequence: CSAGGGLQGILDTQYF. The CDR3 nucleotides are TGCAGTGCTGGCGGGGGCCTACAGGGGATATTAGATACGCAGTATTTT. The chain is built from TRBV20-1 and TRBJ2-3; D is tentatively TRBD1 or TRBD2 (7 bases each). V lost 5 bases to trimming and J lost 5 bases, with 23 bases between them. CDR1 and CDR2 (germline): DFQATT, SNEGSKA (reference sequence). The CDR3 is 16 amino acids.